The clone carrying this T cell receptor beta chain was detected a few times. What it binds is unknown. Use of 60 Vbeta and 13 Jbeta primers characterized the PCR. Libraries were prepared by immunoSEQ multiplex PCR; TCRdb keeps only in-frame clonotypes and omits some of them. Here the sample spans some 65,000 clones, approximately 67% being singletons. The CDR3 length is 12 residues. V lost 4 bases and J lost 2, with 6 bases in between. Per the germline V gene, CDR1 is SGHVS and CDR2 is FQNEAQ. The sample originates from a study of cytomegalovirus exposure and HLA in healthy donors. Study results and caveats: A likely sequencing artifact accounted for one observed cluster of highly shared sequence variants.

This sequence originates from a young man in good health and CMV-seronegative. Input material: PBMCs. The V and J genes are TRBV7-8 and TRBJ2-7, with D unresolved. As DNA, the CDR3 is TGTGCCAGCAGCTATGTAACCTACGAGCAGTACTTC. Amino acids: CASSYVTYEQYF.